The 13 T cell receptor beta chains reported below all come from one sample, sequenced in a study of prognosis after radiotherapy for stage I lung cancer. Two-round multiplex PCR amplified TCR beta CDR3 from genomic DNA. Individual primers that were specific to each TRBV and TRBJ gene served in first-round PCR. TCRdb re-analysed the multiplex PCR reads in MiXCR, keeping a single row per CDR3 protein. The sample has about 13,000 distinct CDR3 sequences, 25% to 35% seen once. This material consisted of PBMCs, taken before or after stereotactic body radiation therapy (not recorded which). The receptor source for this set is a donor aged 50 or older with non-small cell lung cancer.

The chain is built from TRBV28 and TRBJ1-3; TRBD1 matches 7 bases. The germline V gene has CDR1 MDHEN and CDR2 SYDVKM. This CDR3 has 15 residues. Trimming took 6 bases from V and 0 from J; bases not matched to a gene: 5. The CDR3 sequence: CASRYQGGSGNTIYF. CDR3 coding DNA: TGTGCCAGCAGGTATCAGGGGGGCTCTGGAAACACCATATATTTT.

As for this clonotype: This clone may be a read error of a much larger clone one base away. The J gene is TRBJ2-3, the V gene TRBV5-4; TRBD2 is a possible D gene (7 bases). Per the germline V gene, CDR1 is SGHNT and CDR2 is YYREEE (reference sequence). The CDR3 spans 15 residues. This CDR3 is CANSLGRARGDTQYF. The CDR3 DNA follows: TGTGCCAACAGCTTGGGGAGGGCCAGGGGAGATACGCAGTATTTT. Full variable domain (missing parts from reference TRBV5-4 and TRBJ2-3): ETGVTQSPTHLIKTRGQQVTLRCSSQSGHNTVSWYQQALGQGPQFIFQYYREEENGRGNFPPRFSGLQFPNYSSELNVNALELDDSALYLCANSLGRARGDTQYFGPGTRLTVL.

By frequency in the sample, this clonotype is medium-sized. This chain joins TRBV11-1 and TRBJ1-6; 11 positions agree with TRBD1. The CDR3 is 13 residues long. Germline V CDR1 and CDR2: SGHAT, FQDESV (reference sequence). After removal of 5 bases from V and 11 bases from J, the junction contained 2 bases not matched to a gene. CDR3 sequence: CASSPGQGAPLHF. The CDR3 nucleotides are TGTGCCAGCAGCCCGGGACAGGGGGCACCCCTCCACTTT.

This clonotype appeared many times. The chain links TRBV10-3 to TRBJ1-5; 7 bases match TRBD1. CDR1 ENHRY and CDR2 SYGVKD come from the germline V gene. The V gene end was trimmed by 0 bases and the J gene end by 3 bases; junction bases not matched to a gene: 5. The CDR3 extends over 16 amino acids. This CDR3 is CAISESRGQDNQPQHF. In nucleotides, the CDR3 is TGTGCCATCAGTGAGTCGAGAGGACAGGACAATCAGCCCCAGCATTTT.

This clonotype was observed many times. The gene calls are TRBV7-3 and TRBJ2-7; 10 bases fit TRBD1. Trimming removed 8 bases from V and 2 bases from J; junction bases left unmatched: 9. Germline V gene sequence: CDR1 SGHTA, CDR2 FQGTGA. CDR3 length: 15 amino acids. The CDR3 is CASSTGGPRTYEQYF. CDR3 DNA sequence: TGTGCCAGCTCGACAGGGGGCCCCCGCACCTACGAGCAGTACTTC.

By share, this clonotype counts as medium-sized (0.01 to 0.1%). The V gene is TRBV6-2 or TRBV6-3, the J gene TRBJ2-1, with unresolved D. This CDR3 spans 14 amino acids. Germline CDR1 MNHEY, CDR2 SVGEGT. V was clipped by 5 bases and J by 2 bases, with 10 bases between them. The CDR3 spells CASSPGWTYNEQFF. The CDR3 DNA reads TGTGCCAGCAGTCCGGGTTGGACCTACAATGAGCAGTTCTTC.

A note on this clonotype: This sequence may be a read error, since a much larger clone differs from it by one base. The CDR3 protein is CASSFVREVADTQYF. CDR3 nucleotides: TGTGCCAGCAGCTTCGTGCGGGAGGTGGCAGATACGCAGTATTTT. The V gene is TRBV5-4, the J gene TRBJ2-3; 8 bases agree with TRBD2. The ends lost 2 bases at V and 4 bases at J; junction bases unmatched: 6. The CDR3 is 15 amino acids. Germline V gene sequence: CDR1 SGHNT, CDR2 YYREEE (reference sequence). The full variable domain, completed using reference TRBV5-4 and TRBJ2-3, is ETGVTQSPTHLIKTRGQQVTLRCSSQSGHNTVSWYQQALGQGPQFIFQYYREEENGRGNFPPRFSGLQFPNYSSELNVNALELDDSALYLCASSFVREVADTQYFGPGTRLTVL.

By share of the sample, this clonotype is medium-sized. The rearrangement joins TRBV11-2 to TRBJ2-3; 15 bases line up with TRBD2. V dropped 6 bases and J dropped 8; count of bases not matched to a gene: 15. The germline CDR1 and CDR2 sequences are SGHAT and FQNNGV. CDR3 size: 18 residues. CDR3 sequence (DNA): TGTGCCAGCAGTCCCCCCGGACTAGCGGGAGGGCCACTAGCTACGCAGTATTTT. Residues: CASSPPGLAGGPLATQYF.

There are many counts of this clonotype. V usage is TRBV12-3 or TRBV12-4 and J usage is TRBJ1-5; D is uncertain. CDR3 length equals 16 residues. Trimming took 5 bases from V and 5 from J, leaving 19 bases between them. CDR3 coding DNA: TGTGCCAGCAGTCCAGATACGAAGGGAAGCCATCAGCCCCAGCATTTT. Encoded protein: CASSPDTKGSHQPQHF.

This chain connects TRBV5-1 to TRBJ2-5; 7 bases are shared with TRBD2. The CDR3 consists of 17 residues. Looked up from germline, CDR1 is SGHRS and CDR2 is YFSETQ. The ends lost 0 bases at V and 0 bases at J; junction bases unmatched: 8. CDR3 in DNA: TGCGCCAGCAGCTTGGTGGCTAGCGGCAAGTACCAAGAGACCCAGTACTTC. Residues: CASSLVASGKYQETQYF.

A remark on this clonotype: It is likely a read error: a sequence one base away is far more abundant. This chain connects TRBV6-8 to TRBJ2-2; TRBD2 matches at 14 bases. The length of the CDR3 is 18 residues. The germline gives CDR1 MNHGY, CDR2 SAAAGT. The CDR3 coding sequence is TGTGCCAGCAGTTTGGGACTAGCGGGAGTACGGTGGACCGGGGATCTGTTTTTT. As protein: CASSLGLAGVRWTGDLFF.

The genes are TRBV6-1 and TRBJ2-7; D is perhaps TRBD1 or TRBD2 (6 bases each). CDR1 and CDR2 (germline): MNHNS, SASEGT. This CDR3 spans 13 amino acids. The ends were cut back, 7 bases at V and 7 bases at J, with 17 bases in the middle. The CDR3 sequence: CASIPSGALEQYF. CDR3 nucleotides: TGTGCCAGCATCCCATCGGGGGCTCTGGAGCAGTACTTC.

In this sample, this clonotype turned up many times. The chain recombines TRBV4-1 with TRBJ1-4; weak D call: TRBD1 (6 bases). This CDR3 region has 18 residues. V lost 0 bases to trimming and J lost 1 base, with 15 bases between them. The germline CDR1 and CDR2 sequences are MGHRA and YSYEKL. The DNA for the CDR3 is TGCGCCAGCAGCCAAGATGACGGGGGGGCAAGAACTAATGAAAAACTGTTTTTT. Protein product: CASSQDDGGARTNEKLFF.